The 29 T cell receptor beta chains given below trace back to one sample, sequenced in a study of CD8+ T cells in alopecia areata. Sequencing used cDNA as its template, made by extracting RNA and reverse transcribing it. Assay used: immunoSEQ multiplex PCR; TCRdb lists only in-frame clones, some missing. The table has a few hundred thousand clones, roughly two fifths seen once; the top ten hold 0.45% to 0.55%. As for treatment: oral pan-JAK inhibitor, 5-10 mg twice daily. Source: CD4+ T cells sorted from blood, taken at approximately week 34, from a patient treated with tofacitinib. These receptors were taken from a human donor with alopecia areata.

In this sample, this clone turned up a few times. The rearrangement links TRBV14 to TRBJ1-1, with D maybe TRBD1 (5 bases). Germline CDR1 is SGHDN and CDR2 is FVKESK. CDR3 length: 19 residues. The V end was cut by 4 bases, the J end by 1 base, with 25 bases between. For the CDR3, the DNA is TGTGCCAGCAGCCCCCAACTCTGGGGACTCAGCGGAGGGAACACTGAAGCTTTCTTT. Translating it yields CASSPQLWGLSGGNTEAFF.

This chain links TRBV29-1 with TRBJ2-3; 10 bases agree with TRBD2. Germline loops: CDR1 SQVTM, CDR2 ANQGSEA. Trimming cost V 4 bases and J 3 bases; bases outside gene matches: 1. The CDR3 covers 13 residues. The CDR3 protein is CSVVAGGTDTQYF. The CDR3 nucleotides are TGCAGCGTTGTAGCGGGAGGTACAGATACGCAGTATTTT.

Here the CDR3 DNA reads TGTGCCTGGGAGAGGCGGAAGAACACTGAAGCTTTCTTT. Amino acids: CAWERRKNTEAFF. The chain uses TRBV30 and TRBJ1-1; no definite D call. Trimming took off 5 bases at V and 1 base at J, with 11 bases between the two ends. The CDR3 length is 13 residues. Germline assignment: CDR1 GTSNPN and CDR2 SVGIG (reference sequence).

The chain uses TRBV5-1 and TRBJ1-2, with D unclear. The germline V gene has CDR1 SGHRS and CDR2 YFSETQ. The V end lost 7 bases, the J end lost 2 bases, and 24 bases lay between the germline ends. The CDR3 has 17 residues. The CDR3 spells CASALGREAIFNYGYTF. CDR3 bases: TGCGCCAGCGCTCTCGGTCGAGAGGCCATTTTCAACTATGGCTACACCTTC.

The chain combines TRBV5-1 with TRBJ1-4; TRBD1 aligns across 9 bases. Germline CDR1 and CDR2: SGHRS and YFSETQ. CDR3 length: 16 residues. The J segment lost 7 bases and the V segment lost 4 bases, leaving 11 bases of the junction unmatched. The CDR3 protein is CASSHYPGTGTEKLFF. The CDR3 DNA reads TGCGCCAGCAGCCATTACCCCGGGACAGGGACTGAAAAACTGTTTTTT.

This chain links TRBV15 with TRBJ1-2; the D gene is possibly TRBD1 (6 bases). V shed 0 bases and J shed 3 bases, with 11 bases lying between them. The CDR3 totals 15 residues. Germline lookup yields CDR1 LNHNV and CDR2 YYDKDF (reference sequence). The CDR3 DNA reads TGTGCCACCAGCAGAGACAGGGGCCAGGACTATGGCTACACCTTC. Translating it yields CATSRDRGQDYGYTF.

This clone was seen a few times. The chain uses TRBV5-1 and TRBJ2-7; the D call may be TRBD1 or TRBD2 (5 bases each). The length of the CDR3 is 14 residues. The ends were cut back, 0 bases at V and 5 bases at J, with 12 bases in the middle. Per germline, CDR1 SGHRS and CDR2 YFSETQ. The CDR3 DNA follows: TGCGCCAGCAGCTTGGGGGACCCCACCGACGAGCAGTACTTC. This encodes CASSLGDPTDEQYF.

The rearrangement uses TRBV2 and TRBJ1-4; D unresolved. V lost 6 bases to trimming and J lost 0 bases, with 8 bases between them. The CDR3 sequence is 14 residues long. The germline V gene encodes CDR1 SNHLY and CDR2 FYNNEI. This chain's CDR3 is CASRYVATNEKLFF. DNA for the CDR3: TGTGCCAGCAGATACGTTGCAACTAATGAAAAACTGTTTTTT.

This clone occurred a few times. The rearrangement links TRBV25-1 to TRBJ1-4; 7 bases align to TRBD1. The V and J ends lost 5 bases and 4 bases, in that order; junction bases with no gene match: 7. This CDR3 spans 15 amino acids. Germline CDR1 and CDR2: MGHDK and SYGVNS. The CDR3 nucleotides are TGTGCCAGCAGTAAATCAGCAGGGGGTAATGAAAAACTGTTTTTT. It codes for CASSKSAGGNEKLFF. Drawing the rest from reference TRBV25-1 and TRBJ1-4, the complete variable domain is EADIYQTPRYLVIGTGKKITLECSQTMGHDKMYWYQQDPGMELHLIHYSYGVNSTEKGDLSSESTVSRIRTEHFPLTLESARPSHTSQYLCASSKSAGGNEKLFFGSGTQLSVL.

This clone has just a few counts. The CDR3 bases are TGTGCCAGCAGCGCCGACCGGAATATAAAAAACATTCAGTACTTC. As protein: CASSADRNIKNIQYF. This chain links TRBV7-2 with TRBJ2-4; D remains ambiguous. Germline CDR1 and CDR2: SGHTA and FQGNSA. This CDR3 is 15 amino acids long. V gave up 5 bases and J gave up 4 bases, with 15 bases separating them.

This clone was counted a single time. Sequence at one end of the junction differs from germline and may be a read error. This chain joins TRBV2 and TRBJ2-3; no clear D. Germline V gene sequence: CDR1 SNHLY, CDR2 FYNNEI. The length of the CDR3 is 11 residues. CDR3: CASSSPDTRYF. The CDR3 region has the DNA TGTGCCAGCAGTTCCCCAGATACGCGGTATTTT.

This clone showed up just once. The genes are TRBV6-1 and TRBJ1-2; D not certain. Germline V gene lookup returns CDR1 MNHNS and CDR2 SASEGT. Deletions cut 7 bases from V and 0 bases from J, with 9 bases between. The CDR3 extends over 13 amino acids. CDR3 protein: CASTRSSNYGYTF. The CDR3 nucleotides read TGTGCCAGCACGCGGAGTTCTAACTATGGCTACACCTTC.

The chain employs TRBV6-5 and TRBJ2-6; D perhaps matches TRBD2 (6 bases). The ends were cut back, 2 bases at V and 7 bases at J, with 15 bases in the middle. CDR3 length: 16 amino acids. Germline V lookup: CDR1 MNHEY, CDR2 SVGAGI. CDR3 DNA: TGTGCCAGCAGTTACCAAGGAAGGAGGGATGCCAACGTCCTGACTTTC. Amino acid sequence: CASSYQGRRDANVLTF.

The CDR3 DNA follows: TGTGCCAGCAGCTTATATGAGTTCGCGGATACGCAGTATTTT. It codes for CASSLYEFADTQYF. The chain has TRBV7-8 and TRBJ2-3; D is unresolved. CDR1 and CDR2 (germline): SGHVS, FQNEAQ. The CDR3 runs 14 residues. The V end was cut by 2 bases, the J end by 6 bases, with 12 bases between.

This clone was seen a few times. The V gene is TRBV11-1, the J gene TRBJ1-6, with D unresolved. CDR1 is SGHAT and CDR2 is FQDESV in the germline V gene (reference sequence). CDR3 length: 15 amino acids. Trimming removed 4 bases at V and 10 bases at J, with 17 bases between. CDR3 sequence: CASSSGPSKGSPLHF. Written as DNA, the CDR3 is TGTGCCAGCAGCTCGGGTCCCTCAAAGGGATCACCCCTCCACTTT.

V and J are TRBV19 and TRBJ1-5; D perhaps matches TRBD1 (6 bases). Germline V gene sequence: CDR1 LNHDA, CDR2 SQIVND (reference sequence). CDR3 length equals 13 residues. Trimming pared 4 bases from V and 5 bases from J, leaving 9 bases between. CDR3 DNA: TGTGCCAGTAGTAAACCAGGGGATCAGCCCCAGCATTTT. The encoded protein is CASSKPGDQPQHF.

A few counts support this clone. CDR3 sequence reads: CASSPIAYNEQFF. Written as DNA, the CDR3 is TGTGCCAGCAGCCCGATTGCCTACAATGAGCAGTTCTTC. The chain couples TRBV5-4 to TRBJ2-1; D gene ambiguous. Germline V gives CDR1 SGHNT, CDR2 YYREEE (reference sequence). The CDR3 totals 13 residues. V lost 4 bases to trimming and J lost 2 bases, with 7 bases between them.

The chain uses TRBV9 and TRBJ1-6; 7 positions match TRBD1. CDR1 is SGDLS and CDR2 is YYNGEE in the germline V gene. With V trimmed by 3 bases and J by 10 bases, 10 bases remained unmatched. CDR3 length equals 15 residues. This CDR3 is CASSDWTGFKSPLHF. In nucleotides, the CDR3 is TGTGCCAGCAGCGATTGGACAGGCTTTAAGTCACCCCTCCACTTT. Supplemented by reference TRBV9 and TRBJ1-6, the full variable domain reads DSGVTQTPKHLITATGQRVTLRCSPRSGDLSVYWYQQSLDQGLQFLIQYYNGEERAKGNILERFSAQQFPDLHSELNLSSLELGDSALYFCASSDWTGFKSPLHFGNGTRLTVT.

CDR3 sequence (DNA): TGCGCCAGCAGCTCGCGAGCCGGCGCAGGACAGTTCTCCTACGAGCAGTACTTC. Translation: CASSSRAGAGQFSYEQYF. V is TRBV5-1 and J is TRBJ2-7; possibly TRBD1 for D (6 bases). The germline V gene has CDR1 SGHRS and CDR2 YFSETQ. This CDR3 is 18 amino acids long. V lost 3 bases to trimming and J lost 0 bases, with 22 bases between them.

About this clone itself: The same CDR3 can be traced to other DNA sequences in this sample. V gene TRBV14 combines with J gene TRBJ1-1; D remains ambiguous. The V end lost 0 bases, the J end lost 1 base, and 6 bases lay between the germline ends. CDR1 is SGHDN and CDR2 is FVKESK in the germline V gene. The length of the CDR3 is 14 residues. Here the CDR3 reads CASSQDFQNTEAFF. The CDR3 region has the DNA TGTGCCAGCAGCCAAGACTTCCAGAACACTGAAGCTTTCTTT.

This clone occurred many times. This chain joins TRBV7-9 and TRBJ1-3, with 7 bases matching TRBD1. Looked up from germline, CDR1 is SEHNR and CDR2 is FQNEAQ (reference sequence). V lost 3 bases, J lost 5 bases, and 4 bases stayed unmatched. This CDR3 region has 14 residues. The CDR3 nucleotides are TGTGCCAGCAGCTTCCGGGACAGCCGAAACACCATATATTTT. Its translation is CASSFRDSRNTIYF.

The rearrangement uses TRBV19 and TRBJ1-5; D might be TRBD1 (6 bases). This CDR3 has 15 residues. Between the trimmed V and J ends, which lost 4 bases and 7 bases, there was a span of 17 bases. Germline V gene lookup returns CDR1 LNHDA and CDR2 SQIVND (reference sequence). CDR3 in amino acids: CASSNRGGQGQPQHF. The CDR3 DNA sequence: TGTGCCAGTAGTAACCGCGGGGGGCAGGGACAGCCCCAGCATTTT.

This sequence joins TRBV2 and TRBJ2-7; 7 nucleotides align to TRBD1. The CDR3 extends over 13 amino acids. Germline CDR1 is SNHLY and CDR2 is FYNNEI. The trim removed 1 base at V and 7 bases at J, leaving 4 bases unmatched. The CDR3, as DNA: TGTGCCAGCAGTGAAGATTCAGGGGGAGAGCAGTACTTC. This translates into CASSEDSGGEQYF. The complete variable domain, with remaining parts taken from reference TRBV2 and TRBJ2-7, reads EPEVTQTPSHQVTQMGQEVILRCVPISNHLYFYWYRQILGQKVEFLVSFYNNEISEKSEIFDDQFSVERPDGSNFTLKIRSTKLEDSAMYFCASSEDSGGEQYFGPGTRLTVT.

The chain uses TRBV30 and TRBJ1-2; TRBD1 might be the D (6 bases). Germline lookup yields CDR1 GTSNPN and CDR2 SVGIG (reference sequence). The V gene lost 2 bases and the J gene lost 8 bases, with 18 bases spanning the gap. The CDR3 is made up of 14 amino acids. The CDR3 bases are TGTGCCTGGAGTTTACACCGACAGGTAGACGGCTACACCTTC. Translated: CAWSLHRQVDGYTF.

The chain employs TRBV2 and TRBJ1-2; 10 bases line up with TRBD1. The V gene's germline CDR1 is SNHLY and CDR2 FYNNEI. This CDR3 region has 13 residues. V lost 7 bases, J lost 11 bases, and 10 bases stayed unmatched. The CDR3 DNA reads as TGTGCCAGCACTTCGAACCGGGACAGGGGTTACACCTTC. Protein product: CASTSNRDRGYTF.

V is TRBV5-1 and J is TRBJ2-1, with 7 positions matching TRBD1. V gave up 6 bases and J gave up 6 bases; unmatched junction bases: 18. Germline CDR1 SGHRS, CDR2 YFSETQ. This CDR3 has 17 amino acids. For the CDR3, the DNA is TGCGCCAGCAATTTAGAGACCGGGACAGCGAAAGTCAATGAGCAGTTCTTC. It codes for CASNLETGTAKVNEQFF.

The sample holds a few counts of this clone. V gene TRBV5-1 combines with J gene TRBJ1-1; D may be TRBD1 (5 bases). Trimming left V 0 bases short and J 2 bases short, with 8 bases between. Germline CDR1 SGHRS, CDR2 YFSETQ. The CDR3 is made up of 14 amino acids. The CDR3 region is CASSLGGGNTEAFF. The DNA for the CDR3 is TGCGCCAGCAGCTTGGGTGGGGGTAACACTGAAGCTTTCTTT.

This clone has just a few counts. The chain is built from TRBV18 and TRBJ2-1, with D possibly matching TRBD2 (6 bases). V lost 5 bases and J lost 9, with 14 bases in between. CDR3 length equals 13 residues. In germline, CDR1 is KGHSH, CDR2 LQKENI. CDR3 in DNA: TGTGCCAGCTCAGAGGGACTTCGGGGTGAGCAGTTCTTC. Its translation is CASSEGLRGEQFF.

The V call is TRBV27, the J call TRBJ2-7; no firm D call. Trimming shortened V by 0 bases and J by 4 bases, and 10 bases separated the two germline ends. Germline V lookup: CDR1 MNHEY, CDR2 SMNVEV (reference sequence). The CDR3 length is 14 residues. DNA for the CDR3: TGTGCCAGCAGTTTATCCTTTTATAAGTACGAGCAGTACTTC. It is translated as CASSLSFYKYEQYF.